The present TCR beta chain was sequenced within a study of beta chain features in type 1 diabetes. General study points: People with Type 1 diabetes carried modestly yet significantly shorter TCRB CDR3s in all four CD4+ subsets. Whether HLA type affects TCRB rearrangement stayed undetermined in the present work.

Reverse transcription of all isolated RNA meant that expressed TCRB transcripts were sequenced. The method was immunoSEQ multiplex PCR; TCRdb's version includes in-frame clones alone and lacks a portion of them. This sample carries roughly 250,000 clones, roughly 22% of them seen once, and the ten largest clones take 0.025% to 0.035%. Sorting produced populations that all topped 98% purity. This clone has a handful of counts. Antigen unknown. The sample comprised naive CD4+ T cells from blood. This clonotype was sampled from a woman aged 40 to 50 with type 1 diabetes.

The DNA of the CDR3 is TGTGCCAGCAGCTTAAATGTTCAGGGCACCGGGGAGCTGTTTTTT. Protein sequence: CASSLNVQGTGELFF. V usage is TRBV7-3 and J usage is TRBJ2-2; D possibly corresponds to TRBD1 (5 bases). V lost 1 base and J 4 bases, leaving 10 bases between the germline ends. CDR3 length: 15 residues. Germline-derived CDR1 and CDR2 are SGHTA and FQGTGA.